Described below is a single T cell receptor beta chain sequence and its context. The sample comes from a study of blood T cell repertoires in COVID-19. Study-level background: Sample material is recorded as cDNA or gDNA derived from T cells, B-cell-depleted T cells, or PBMCs.

Under the authors' procedure: Amplification of reference gene primers provided the estimated nucleated cell counts. Here immunoSEQ multiplex PCR was the method, and the copy in TCRdb shows in-frame clones only, minus some. V and J calls and clone size are as listed in that table; D and trimming were resolved from the DNA. The sample lists roughly 150,000 clones, around 90% occurring once. After removal of 4 bases from V and 2 bases from J, the junction contained 4 bases not matched to a gene. The CDR3 consists of 15 residues. From germline, CDR1 is MRHNA and CDR2 SNTAGT. The chain joins TRBV6-4 to TRBJ2-3; the match to TRBD2 covers 9 bases. This TCR derives from a human donor in a cohort sampled during active COVID-19. The sample was peripheral blood. This CDR3 reads CASSVAGATTDTQYF. For the CDR3, the DNA is TGTGCCAGCAGTGTAGCGGGGGCTACCACAGATACGCAGTATTTT.